Listed below are T cell receptor beta chains from one sample, sequenced in a study of identical twins. One entry per CDR3 protein, called by TCRdb with MiXCR from the 5' RACE reads. This sample has around 490,000 distinct CDR3 sequences; 14% occur once, and the top ten carry approximately 0.98%. Another study also made use of these data, one on yellow fever vaccine responses in identical twins.

The sequencing sample was made of CD4+ T cells sorted from blood. The receptors here all came from a woman between 18 and 30 years old in good health. Both conserved end residues are part of each CDR3. D genes are given only for firm matches. Not all rows give a size; the values are once, few, many and, for expanded clones, a class.

j_gene: TRBJ1-1; d_gene: -; v_gene: TRBV20-1; abundance: -; CDR3nt: TGCAGTGCTAGACCTCGCGGACGGGAAGCTTTCTTT; CDR3aa: CSARPRGREAFF
j_gene: TRBJ2-5; d_gene: -; v_gene: TRBV12-3/TRBV12-4; abundance: few; CDR3nt: TGTGCCAGCACTTACAGGGCGAACCAAGAGACCCAGTACTTC; CDR3aa: CASTYRANQETQYF
j_gene: TRBJ2-7; d_gene: -; v_gene: TRBV19; abundance: -; CDR3nt: TGTGCCAGTAGCACGGACAGTCAAAGCTCCTACGAGCAGTACTTC; CDR3aa: CASSTDSQSSYEQYF
j_gene: TRBJ1-2; d_gene: -; v_gene: TRBV15; abundance: -; CDR3nt: TGTGCCACCAGCAACGAGAAAGGGAACCCCTGGAGTGGCTACACCTTC; CDR3aa: CATSNEKGNPWSGYTF
j_gene: TRBJ2-1; d_gene: -; v_gene: TRBV9; abundance: -; CDR3nt: TGTGCCAGCAGCTTAGACTTATACAATGAGCAGTTCTTC; CDR3aa: CASSLDLYNEQFF
j_gene: TRBJ2-5; d_gene: -; v_gene: TRBV3-1; abundance: -; CDR3nt: TGTGCCAGCAGCCAAGATAGGGGGGTAAAGTACCAAGAGACCCAGTACTTC; CDR3aa: CASSQDRGVKYQETQYF
j_gene: TRBJ1-6; d_gene: -; v_gene: TRBV3-1; abundance: few; CDR3nt: TGTGCCAGCAGCCAAGACCAGAGCAGAGTCCTCCACTTT; CDR3aa: CASSQDQSRVLHF
j_gene: TRBJ1-1; d_gene: -; v_gene: TRBV5-1; abundance: few; CDR3nt: TGCGCCAGCAGCGTTTCCGGGCCTATGGATCCCACTGAAGCTTTCTTT; CDR3aa: CASSVSGPMDPTEAFF
j_gene: TRBJ2-3; d_gene: -; v_gene: TRBV24-1; abundance: few; CDR3nt: TGTGCCACCAGTGATTTGCTAAGGGATCCAGATACGCAGTATTTT; CDR3aa: CATSDLLRDPDTQYF
j_gene: TRBJ1-2; d_gene: TRBD1; v_gene: TRBV12-3/TRBV12-4; abundance: -; CDR3nt: TGTGCCAGCAGTCCCCAGGGGACAGGGTACAGAGGCTACACCTTC; CDR3aa: CASSPQGTGYRGYTF
j_gene: TRBJ2-1; d_gene: TRBD1; v_gene: TRBV4-3; abundance: -; CDR3nt: TGCGCCAGCAGCCGCAGACAGGGGTCCTACAATGAGCAGTTCTTC; CDR3aa: CASSRRQGSYNEQFF
j_gene: TRBJ2-3; d_gene: -; v_gene: TRBV5-1; abundance: -; CDR3nt: TGCGCCAGCAGTTTTGAAGGAACAAATACGCAGTATTTT; CDR3aa: CASSFEGTNTQYF
j_gene: TRBJ1-2; d_gene: -; v_gene: TRBV25-1; abundance: few; CDR3nt: TGTGCCAGCAGCGAACTCTATGGCTACACCTTC; CDR3aa: CASSELYGYTF
j_gene: TRBJ2-3; d_gene: -; v_gene: TRBV3-1; abundance: -; CDR3nt: TGTGCCAGCAGCCTCACCGGGGGTCAAGATACGCAGTATTTT; CDR3aa: CASSLTGGQDTQYF
j_gene: TRBJ2-7; d_gene: -; v_gene: TRBV29-1; abundance: few; CDR3nt: TGCAGCGCAGTTGGGGGAGTAGTCCACGAGCAGTACTTC; CDR3aa: CSAVGGVVHEQYF
j_gene: TRBJ2-7; d_gene: -; v_gene: TRBV7-6; abundance: -; CDR3nt: TGTGCCAGCAGCCGGGGGGCTAGCAGGGAGCAGTACTTC; CDR3aa: CASSRGASREQYF
j_gene: TRBJ2-1; d_gene: TRBD2; v_gene: TRBV5-1; abundance: many; CDR3nt: TGCGCCAGCAGCCCCGGGACTAGCTTTTTTGAGCAGTTCTTC; CDR3aa: CASSPGTSFFEQFF
j_gene: TRBJ2-3; d_gene: -; v_gene: TRBV29-1; abundance: few; CDR3nt: TGCAGCGTGGGGGGAGTCACTAGCACAGATACGCAGTATTTT; CDR3aa: CSVGGVTSTDTQYF
j_gene: TRBJ2-3; d_gene: -; v_gene: TRBV21-1; abundance: few; CDR3nt: TGTGCCAGCAGCAAAGTGAAAAGCGGGGGGGACACAGATACGCAGTATTTT; CDR3aa: CASSKVKSGGDTDTQYF
j_gene: TRBJ1-1; d_gene: -; v_gene: TRBV9; abundance: few; CDR3nt: TGTGCCAGCAGCGTAGAGGTGGGCGAAGCTTTCTTT; CDR3aa: CASSVEVGEAFF
j_gene: TRBJ2-7; d_gene: TRBD2; v_gene: TRBV9; abundance: few; CDR3nt: TGTGCCAGCAGCGTAGGACTAGCGAGAGGCTACGAGCAGTACTTC; CDR3aa: CASSVGLARGYEQYF
j_gene: TRBJ1-6; d_gene: TRBD1; v_gene: TRBV7-9; abundance: few; CDR3nt: TGTGCCAGCAGTTATTATCAGGGGGAAAATTCACCCCTCCACTTT; CDR3aa: CASSYYQGENSPLHF
j_gene: TRBJ2-1; d_gene: -; v_gene: TRBV6-2/TRBV6-3; abundance: -; CDR3nt: TGTGCCAGCGCGATTAGCGGCACCGACAATGAGCAGTTCTTC; CDR3aa: CASAISGTDNEQFF
j_gene: TRBJ2-7; d_gene: TRBD1; v_gene: TRBV2; abundance: -; CDR3nt: TGTGCCAGCAGTCTAACACCTGTCTTGACAGGGGCCGAATCCTACGAGCAGTACTTC; CDR3aa: CASSLTPVLTGAESYEQYF
j_gene: TRBJ2-5; d_gene: -; v_gene: TRBV7-9; abundance: -; CDR3nt: TGTGCCAGCAGCCAAGGGCGCAGGGAAGAGACCCAGTACTTC; CDR3aa: CASSQGRREETQYF
j_gene: TRBJ2-3; d_gene: -; v_gene: TRBV6-2/TRBV6-3; abundance: few; CDR3nt: TGTGCCAGCAGTTACGCGGGTACCACAGATACGCAGTATTTT; CDR3aa: CASSYAGTTDTQYF
j_gene: TRBJ2-7; d_gene: -; v_gene: TRBV7-2; abundance: -; CDR3nt: TGTGCCAGCAGCTTAGATGGTCCGGTCTCCTACGAGCAGTACTTC; CDR3aa: CASSLDGPVSYEQYF
j_gene: TRBJ1-5; d_gene: -; v_gene: TRBV7-2; abundance: -; CDR3nt: TGTGCCAGCAAGAGCGGAGGGAGCAATCAGCCCCAGCATTTT; CDR3aa: CASKSGGSNQPQHF
j_gene: TRBJ2-7; d_gene: TRBD2; v_gene: TRBV20-1; abundance: many; CDR3nt: TGCAGTGCCACGGGACTAGCGGGGGACGAGCAGTACTTC; CDR3aa: CSATGLAGDEQYF
j_gene: TRBJ2-2; d_gene: TRBD1; v_gene: TRBV11-2; abundance: few; CDR3nt: TGTGCCAGCAGGGGGAGGGACAGGGGAAGGACGACCGGGGAGCTGTTTTTT; CDR3aa: CASRGRDRGRTTGELFF
j_gene: TRBJ2-5; d_gene: TRBD2; v_gene: TRBV2; abundance: -; CDR3nt: TGTGCCAGCAGTGAAATGGGTCGGAGGACTAGCGTGGGAGAGACCCAGTACTTC; CDR3aa: CASSEMGRRTSVGETQYF
j_gene: TRBJ2-2; d_gene: TRBD2; v_gene: TRBV20-1; abundance: few; CDR3nt: TGCAGTGCTAGAAGCGGGGGAAACACCGGGGAGCTGTTTTTT; CDR3aa: CSARSGGNTGELFF
j_gene: TRBJ2-3; d_gene: -; v_gene: TRBV10-3; abundance: many; CDR3nt: TGTGCCATCAGTGACCCAGGGGCGGTCTCAGATACGCAGTATTTT; CDR3aa: CAISDPGAVSDTQYF
j_gene: TRBJ2-7; d_gene: TRBD1; v_gene: TRBV5-1; abundance: -; CDR3nt: TGCGCCAGCAGCGGGACAGGGGGGTACGACGAGCAGTACTTC; CDR3aa: CASSGTGGYDEQYF
j_gene: TRBJ2-2; d_gene: -; v_gene: TRBV9; abundance: -; CDR3nt: TGTGCCAGCAGCGTAGGGGGGGGCGCACTTACCGGGGAGCTGTTTTTT; CDR3aa: CASSVGGGALTGELFF
j_gene: TRBJ2-5; d_gene: TRBD2; v_gene: TRBV9; abundance: -; CDR3nt: TGTGCCAGCAGCGGGGGACTAGCGGGAGGGGAGACCCAGTACTTC; CDR3aa: CASSGGLAGGETQYF
j_gene: TRBJ1-4; d_gene: TRBD1; v_gene: TRBV5-6; abundance: few; CDR3nt: TGTGCCAGCAGCTTGGACAGGGGAACTAATGAAAAACTGTTTTTT; CDR3aa: CASSLDRGTNEKLFF
j_gene: TRBJ2-5; d_gene: -; v_gene: TRBV30; abundance: -; CDR3nt: TGTGCCTGGAGTCTAGCGTCAAAGACCCAGTACTTC; CDR3aa: CAWSLASKTQYF
j_gene: TRBJ2-3; d_gene: -; v_gene: TRBV20-1; abundance: few; CDR3nt: TGCAGTGCTAGAGTGGGTAGCGGAGCAGATACGCAGTATTTT; CDR3aa: CSARVGSGADTQYF
j_gene: TRBJ2-5; d_gene: TRBD2; v_gene: TRBV11-2; abundance: -; CDR3nt: TGTGCCAGCAGCCAAGCCGGGACAGGGACTAGCGGGAGGGCCGGCTCAGAGACCCAGTACTTC; CDR3aa: CASSQAGTGTSGRAGSETQYF
j_gene: TRBJ2-2; d_gene: TRBD2; v_gene: TRBV12-3/TRBV12-4; abundance: many; CDR3nt: TGTGCCAGCAGTCGAGCGGGAGGCAACACCGGGGAGCTGTTTTTT; CDR3aa: CASSRAGGNTGELFF
j_gene: TRBJ1-1; d_gene: -; v_gene: TRBV28; abundance: few; CDR3nt: TGTGCCAGCAGTGGTACCAGGAGTAGCGCTTTCTTT; CDR3aa: CASSGTRSSAFF
j_gene: TRBJ1-1; d_gene: -; v_gene: TRBV7-8; abundance: many; CDR3nt: TGTGCCAGCAGCTTAGGGGCGGCGAACACTGAAGCTTTCTTT; CDR3aa: CASSLGAANTEAFF
j_gene: TRBJ2-2; d_gene: -; v_gene: TRBV4-1; abundance: few; CDR3nt: TGCGCCAGCAGCCAAGATGTACAACCCGGGGAGCTGTTTTTT; CDR3aa: CASSQDVQPGELFF
j_gene: TRBJ2-5; d_gene: -; v_gene: TRBV12-3/TRBV12-4; abundance: -; CDR3nt: TGTGCCAGCGGCCTAACCGGGGGTTACAGTGAGACCCAGTACTTC; CDR3aa: CASGLTGGYSETQYF
j_gene: TRBJ2-5; d_gene: TRBD2; v_gene: TRBV2; abundance: few; CDR3nt: TGTGCCAGCAGTGAAGAGGCGGGGGGGGGCTGGGAGACCCAGTACTTC; CDR3aa: CASSEEAGGGWETQYF
j_gene: TRBJ2-7; d_gene: TRBD2; v_gene: TRBV7-2; abundance: few; CDR3nt: TGTGCCAGCAGCACCGAACCCGTGGGGGGGAGTAAGCAGTACTTC; CDR3aa: CASSTEPVGGSKQYF
j_gene: TRBJ2-7; d_gene: -; v_gene: TRBV7-2; abundance: few; CDR3nt: TGTGCCAGCAGCTTACAATCACGGGCCCCGCCTTACGAGCAGTACTTC; CDR3aa: CASSLQSRAPPYEQYF
j_gene: TRBJ2-7; d_gene: -; v_gene: TRBV28; abundance: few; CDR3nt: TGTGCCAGCAGTTTTTTGTCGGGCCTAGGCGAGCAGTACTTC; CDR3aa: CASSFLSGLGEQYF
j_gene: TRBJ1-1; d_gene: -; v_gene: TRBV20-1; abundance: -; CDR3nt: TGCAGTGCTATTGAATTGCGTGAAGCTTTCTTT; CDR3aa: CSAIELREAFF
j_gene: TRBJ1-1; d_gene: -; v_gene: TRBV19; abundance: few; CDR3nt: TGTGCCAGTAGTCAGAGTGGGTCTGAAGCTTTCTTT; CDR3aa: CASSQSGSEAFF
j_gene: TRBJ2-3; d_gene: -; v_gene: TRBV4-2; abundance: few; CDR3nt: TGTGCCAGCAGCCATCCCATTTCAGGAGTAACAGATACGCAGTATTTT; CDR3aa: CASSHPISGVTDTQYF
j_gene: TRBJ2-5; d_gene: TRBD1; v_gene: TRBV12-3/TRBV12-4; abundance: few; CDR3nt: TGTGCCAGCAGTTTGGACAGGGGGAACAAGTTACAAGAGACCCAGTACTTC; CDR3aa: CASSLDRGNKLQETQYF